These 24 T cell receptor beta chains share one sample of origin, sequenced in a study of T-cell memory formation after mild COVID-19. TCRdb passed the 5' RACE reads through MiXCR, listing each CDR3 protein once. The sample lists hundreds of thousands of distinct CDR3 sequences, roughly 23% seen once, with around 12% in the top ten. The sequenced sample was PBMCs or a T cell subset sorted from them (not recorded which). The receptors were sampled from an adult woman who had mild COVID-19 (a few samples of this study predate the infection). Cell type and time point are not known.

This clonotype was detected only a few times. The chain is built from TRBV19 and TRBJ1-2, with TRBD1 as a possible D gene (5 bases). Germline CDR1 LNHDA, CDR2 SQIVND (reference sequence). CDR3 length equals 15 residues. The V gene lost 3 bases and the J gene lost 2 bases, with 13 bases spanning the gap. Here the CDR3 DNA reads TGTGCCAGTAGTATCGTTAGGGACTCAAACTATGGCTACACCTTC. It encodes CASSIVRDSNYGYTF.

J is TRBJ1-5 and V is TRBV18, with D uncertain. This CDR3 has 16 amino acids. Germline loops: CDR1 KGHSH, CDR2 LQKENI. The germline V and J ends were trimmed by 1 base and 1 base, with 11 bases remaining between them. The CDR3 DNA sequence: TGTGCCAGCTCACCACGAACGTTGGGGAGCAATCAGCCCCAGCATTTT. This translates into CASSPRTLGSNQPQHF.

The CDR3 protein is CASSLSGGRLETQYF. Written as DNA, the CDR3 is TGTGCCAGCAGTCTATCGGGGGGGCGCCTCGAGACCCAGTACTTC. V is TRBV7-7 and J is TRBJ2-5, with TRBD2 identical over 8 bases. Germline CDR1 SSHAT, CDR2 FNYEAQ (reference sequence). The CDR3 length is 15 residues. Trimming cost V 6 bases and J 5 bases; bases outside gene matches: 11.

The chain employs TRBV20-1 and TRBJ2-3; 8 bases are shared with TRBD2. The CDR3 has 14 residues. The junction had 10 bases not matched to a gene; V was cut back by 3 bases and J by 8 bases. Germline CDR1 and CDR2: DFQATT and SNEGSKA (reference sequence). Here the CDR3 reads CSARGSAGGRTQYF. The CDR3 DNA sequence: TGCAGTGCTAGGGGGAGCGCGGGAGGACGTACGCAGTATTTT.

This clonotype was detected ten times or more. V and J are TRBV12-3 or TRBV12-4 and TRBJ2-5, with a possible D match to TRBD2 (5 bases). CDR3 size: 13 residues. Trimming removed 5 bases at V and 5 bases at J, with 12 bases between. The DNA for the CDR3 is TGTGCCAGCAGTCCCGGGCGCGGGGAGACCCAGTACTTC. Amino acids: CASSPGRGETQYF.

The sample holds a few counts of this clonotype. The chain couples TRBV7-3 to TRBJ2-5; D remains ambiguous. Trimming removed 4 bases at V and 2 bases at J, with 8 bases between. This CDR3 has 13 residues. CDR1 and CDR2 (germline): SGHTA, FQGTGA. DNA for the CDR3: TGTGCCAGCAGCTATTCTGGGCAAGAGACCCAGTACTTC. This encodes CASSYSGQETQYF.

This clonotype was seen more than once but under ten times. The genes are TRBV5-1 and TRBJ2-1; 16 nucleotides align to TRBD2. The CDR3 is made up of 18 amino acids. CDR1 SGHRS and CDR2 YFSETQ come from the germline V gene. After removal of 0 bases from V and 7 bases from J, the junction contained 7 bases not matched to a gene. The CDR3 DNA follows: TGCGCCAGCAGCTTGGAGGGGACTAGCGGGGGGGCCGGGAATGAGCAGTTCTTC. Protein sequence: CASSLEGTSGGAGNEQFF.

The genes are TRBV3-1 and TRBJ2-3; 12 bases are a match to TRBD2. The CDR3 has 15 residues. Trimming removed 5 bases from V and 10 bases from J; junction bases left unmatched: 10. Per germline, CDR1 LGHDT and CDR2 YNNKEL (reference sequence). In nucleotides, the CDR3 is TGTGCCAGCAGCACCTCTAGCGGGAGGGCCGGGGCGCAGTATTTT. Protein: CASSTSSGRAGAQYF.

The CDR3 spells CASSLLQGDPEAFF. The CDR3 nucleotides read TGCGCCAGCAGCTTGTTACAGGGAGACCCTGAAGCTTTCTTT. V gene TRBV5-1 combines with J gene TRBJ1-1; maybe TRBD1 (6 bases). Germline V CDR1 and CDR2: SGHRS, YFSETQ. CDR3 length: 14 residues. The V end was cut by 1 base, the J end by 6 bases, with 13 bases between.

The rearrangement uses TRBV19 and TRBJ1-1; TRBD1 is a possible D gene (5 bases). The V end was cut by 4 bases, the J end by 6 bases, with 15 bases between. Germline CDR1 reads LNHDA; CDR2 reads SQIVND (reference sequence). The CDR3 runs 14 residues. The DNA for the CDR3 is TGTGCCAGTAGTACCGCGGGGAGGGGAGCTGAAGCTTTCTTT. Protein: CASSTAGRGAEAFF.

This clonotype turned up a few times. The CDR3: CSARGGARTTEAFF. The CDR3 nucleotides read TGCAGTGCTAGAGGGGGGGCGCGAACCACTGAAGCTTTCTTT. V gene TRBV20-1 combines with J gene TRBJ1-1; D possibly corresponds to TRBD1 (6 bases). This CDR3 is 14 amino acids long. V lost 1 base, J lost 4 bases, and 13 bases lay in between. In germline, CDR1 is DFQATT, CDR2 SNEGSKA (reference sequence).

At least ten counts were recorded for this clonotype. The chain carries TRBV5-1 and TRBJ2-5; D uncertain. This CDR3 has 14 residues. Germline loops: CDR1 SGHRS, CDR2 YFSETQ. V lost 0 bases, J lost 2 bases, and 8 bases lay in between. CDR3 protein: CASSLGTVQETQYF. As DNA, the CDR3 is TGCGCCAGCAGCTTGGGCACGGTTCAAGAGACCCAGTACTTC. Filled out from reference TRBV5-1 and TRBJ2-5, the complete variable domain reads KAGVTQTPRYLIKTRGQQVTLSCSPISGHRSVSWYQQTPGQGLQFLFEYFSETQRNKGNFPGRFSGRQFSNSRSEMNVSTLELGDSALYLCASSLGTVQETQYFGPGTRLLVL.

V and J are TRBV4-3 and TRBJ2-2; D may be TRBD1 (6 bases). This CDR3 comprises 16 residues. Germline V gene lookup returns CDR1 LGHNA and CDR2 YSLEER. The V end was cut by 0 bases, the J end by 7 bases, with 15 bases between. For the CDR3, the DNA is TGCGCCAGCAGCCAAGAAACAGGGAAGGTTGTCGGGGAGCTGTTTTTT. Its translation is CASSQETGKVVGELFF.

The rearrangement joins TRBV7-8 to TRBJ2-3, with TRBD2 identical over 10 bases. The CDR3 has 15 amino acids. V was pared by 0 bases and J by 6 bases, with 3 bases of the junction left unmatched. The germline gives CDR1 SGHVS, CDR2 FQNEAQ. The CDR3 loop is CASSLASSGSDTQYF. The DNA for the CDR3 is TGTGCCAGCAGCTTAGCGTCTAGCGGGAGTGATACGCAGTATTTT.

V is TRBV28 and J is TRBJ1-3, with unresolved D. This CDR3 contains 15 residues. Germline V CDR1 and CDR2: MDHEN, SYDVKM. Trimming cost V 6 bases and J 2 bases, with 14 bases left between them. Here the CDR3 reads CASSGPGSAGNTIYF. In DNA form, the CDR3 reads TGTGCCAGCAGCGGTCCGGGATCGGCTGGAAACACCATATATTTT.

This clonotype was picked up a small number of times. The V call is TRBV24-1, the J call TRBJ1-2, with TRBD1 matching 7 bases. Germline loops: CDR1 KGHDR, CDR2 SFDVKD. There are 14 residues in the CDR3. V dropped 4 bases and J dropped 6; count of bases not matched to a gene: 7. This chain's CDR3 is CATSDQLTGNGYTF. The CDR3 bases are TGTGCCACCAGTGACCAATTGACAGGGAATGGCTACACCTTC.

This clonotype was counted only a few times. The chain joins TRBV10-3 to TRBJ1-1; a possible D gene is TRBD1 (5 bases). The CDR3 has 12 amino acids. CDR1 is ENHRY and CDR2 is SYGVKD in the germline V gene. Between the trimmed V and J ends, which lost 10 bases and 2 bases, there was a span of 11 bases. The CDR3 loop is CATDSPNTEAFF. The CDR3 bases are TGTGCCACAGACAGCCCTAACACTGAAGCTTTCTTT.

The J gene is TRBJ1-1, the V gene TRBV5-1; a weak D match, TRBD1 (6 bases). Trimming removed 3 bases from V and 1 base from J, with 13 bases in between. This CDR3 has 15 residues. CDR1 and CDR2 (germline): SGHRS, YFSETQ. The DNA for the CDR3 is TGCGCCAGCAGCTCGATACCGGGACAGAACACTGAAGCTTTCTTT. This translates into CASSSIPGQNTEAFF.

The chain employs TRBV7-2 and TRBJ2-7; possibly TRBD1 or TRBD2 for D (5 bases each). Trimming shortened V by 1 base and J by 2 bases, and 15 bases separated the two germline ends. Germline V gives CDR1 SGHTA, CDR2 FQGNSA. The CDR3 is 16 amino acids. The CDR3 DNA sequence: TGTGCCAGCAGCTTAGGTTGGGGCGGGTCTACCTACGAGCAGTACTTC. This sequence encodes CASSLGWGGSTYEQYF.

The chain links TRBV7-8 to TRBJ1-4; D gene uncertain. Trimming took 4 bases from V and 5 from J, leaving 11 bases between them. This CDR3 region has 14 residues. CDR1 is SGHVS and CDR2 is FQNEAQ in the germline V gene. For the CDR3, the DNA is TGTGCCAGCAGCTACGTCCTGGAGAATGAAAAACTGTTTTTT. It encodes CASSYVLENEKLFF.

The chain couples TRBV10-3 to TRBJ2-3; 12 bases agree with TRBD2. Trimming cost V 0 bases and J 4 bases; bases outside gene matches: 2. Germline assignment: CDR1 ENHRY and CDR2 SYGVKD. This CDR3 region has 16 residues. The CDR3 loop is CAISESTSGSADTQYF. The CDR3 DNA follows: TGTGCCATCAGTGAGTCGACTAGCGGGAGCGCAGATACGCAGTATTTT.

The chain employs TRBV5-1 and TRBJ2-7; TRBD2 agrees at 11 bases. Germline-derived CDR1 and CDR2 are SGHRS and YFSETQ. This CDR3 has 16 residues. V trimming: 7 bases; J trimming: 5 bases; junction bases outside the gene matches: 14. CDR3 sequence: CASGQGGTSGMNEQYF. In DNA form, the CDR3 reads TGCGCCAGCGGCCAAGGGGGGACTAGCGGTATGAACGAGCAGTACTTC.

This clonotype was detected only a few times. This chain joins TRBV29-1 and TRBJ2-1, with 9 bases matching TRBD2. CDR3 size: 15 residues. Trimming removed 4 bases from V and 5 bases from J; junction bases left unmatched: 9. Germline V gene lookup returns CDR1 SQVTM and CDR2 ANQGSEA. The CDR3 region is CSVVGVGLANNEQFF. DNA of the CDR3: TGCAGCGTTGTGGGGGTGGGACTAGCAAACAATGAGCAGTTCTTC.

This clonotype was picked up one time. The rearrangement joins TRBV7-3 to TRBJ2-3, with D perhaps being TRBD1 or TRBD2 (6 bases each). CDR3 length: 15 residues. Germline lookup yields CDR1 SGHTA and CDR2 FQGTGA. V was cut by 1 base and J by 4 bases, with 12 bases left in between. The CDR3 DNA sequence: TGTGCCAGCAGCTTAAACGGGGGCTTCGCAGATACGCAGTATTTT. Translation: CASSLNGGFADTQYF.